These 24 T cell receptor beta chains share one sample of origin, sequenced in a study of cytomegalovirus exposure and HLA in healthy donors. The PCR contained 60 Vbeta and 13 Jbeta primers. Generated by immunoSEQ multiplex PCR, the TCRdb table keeps only in-frame clones and is missing some. The sample yields 170,000 or so clones, around 80% seen once. Specimen: PBMCs. These receptors were obtained from a woman aged 55-69 years in good health and CMV-seropositive.

The V and J genes are TRBV28 and TRBJ2-1, with TRBD1 as a possible D gene (7 bases). CDR1 is MDHEN, CDR2 SYDVKM, per germline. The CDR3 loop spans 11 amino acids. The V gene lost 3 bases and the J gene lost 16 bases, with 13 bases spanning the gap. The CDR3 loop is CASSFSRGEFF. For the CDR3, the DNA is TGTGCCAGCAGTTTTTCCAGGGGGGAATTCTTC.

This chain links TRBV5-4 with TRBJ2-3; the D gene is possibly TRBD1 (5 bases). The germline CDR1 and CDR2 sequences are SGHNT and YYREEE (reference sequence). The CDR3 has 15 amino acids. Deletions cut 3 bases from V and 0 bases from J, with 11 bases between. This CDR3 is CASSWGSVSTDTQYF. The CDR3 region has the DNA TGTGCCAGCAGCTGGGGCTCGGTGAGCACAGATACGCAGTATTTT.

This sequence joins TRBV5-1 and TRBJ2-3; D not resolved. The CDR3 is made up of 14 amino acids. Germline CDR1 is SGHRS and CDR2 is YFSETQ. Trimming cost V 1 base and J 0 bases, with 6 bases left between them. CDR3 region: CASSLRASTDTQYF. The CDR3 DNA reads TGCGCCAGCAGCTTGCGAGCTAGCACAGATACGCAGTATTTT.

The J gene is TRBJ1-5, the V gene TRBV4-3, with 7 bases identical to TRBD1. V lost 1 base, J lost 4 bases, and 7 bases stayed unmatched. The CDR3 consists of 16 residues. The germline V gene encodes CDR1 LGHNA and CDR2 YSLEER. The CDR3 spells CASSQAAGGSNQPQHF. CDR3 coding DNA: TGCGCCAGCAGCCAAGCAGCAGGGGGTTCAAATCAGCCCCAGCATTTT.

The CDR3 bases are TGTGCCAGCAGGACCATTGACAGCTCTGGAAACACCATATATTTT. It is translated as CASRTIDSSGNTIYF. The V and J genes are TRBV6-5 and TRBJ1-3; D might be TRBD1 (5 bases). Looked up from germline, CDR1 is MNHEY and CDR2 is SVGAGI. The CDR3 totals 15 residues. The V and J ends lost 6 bases and 0 bases respectively, with 12 bases between them.

There are a few counts of this clone. The gene calls are TRBV5-1 and TRBJ1-2; no reliable D call. The V end was cut by 5 bases, the J end by 8 bases, with 22 bases between. The CDR3 extends over 15 amino acids. The V gene's germline CDR1 is SGHRS and CDR2 YFSETQ. The CDR3, as DNA: TGCGCCAGCAGTAGCCGGGGAGAATTAAGGTTCGGCTACACCTTC. Translation gives CASSSRGELRFGYTF.

J is TRBJ1-5 and V is TRBV11-2; a weak D match, TRBD1 (6 bases). This CDR3 is 18 amino acids long. Germline V gene sequence: CDR1 SGHAT, CDR2 FQNNGV. V was pared by 5 bases and J by 2 bases, with 22 bases between. The CDR3 DNA reads as TGTGCCAGCAGCCCCCATGGTCAGGGGCGAAATCGCAATCAGCCCCAGCATTTT. It yields the protein CASSPHGQGRNRNQPQHF.

This chain connects TRBV7-3 to TRBJ2-5, with 7 bases aligning to TRBD2. The germline gives CDR1 SGHTA, CDR2 FQGTGA. This CDR3 has 15 amino acids. The junction had 8 bases not matched to a gene; V was cut back by 5 bases and J by 2 bases. CDR3 amino acids: CASSPMGGKQETQYF. The CDR3 DNA sequence: TGTGCCAGCAGCCCAATGGGGGGGAAGCAAGAGACCCAGTACTTC.

The genes are TRBV9 and TRBJ2-7; D ambiguous. Germline V CDR1 and CDR2: SGDLS, YYNGEE. The CDR3 totals 14 residues. Deletions cut 0 bases from V and 7 bases from J, with 14 bases between. The CDR3 DNA follows: TGTGCCAGCAGCGTAGCCTCTCTCGGGTTGGAGCAGTACTTC. This sequence encodes CASSVASLGLEQYF.

The chain has TRBV9 and TRBJ2-4; 8 nucleotides align to TRBD2. V gave up 0 bases and J gave up 7 bases; unmatched junction bases: 3. The CDR3 runs to 14 residues. The V gene's germline CDR1 is SGDLS and CDR2 YYNGEE. The CDR3 DNA sequence: TGTGCCAGCAGCGTAGAAGCGGGAGAGAACATTCAGTACTTC. Translating it yields CASSVEAGENIQYF.

This chain connects TRBV28 to TRBJ2-7; 7 nucleotides match TRBD1. V trimming: 6 bases; J trimming: 5 bases; junction bases outside the gene matches: 10. The germline V gene has CDR1 MDHEN and CDR2 SYDVKM. The CDR3 is 14 residues long. CDR3 in amino acids: CASRTGQSFDEQYF. The CDR3 DNA reads as TGTGCCAGCAGGACGGGACAGTCCTTTGACGAGCAGTACTTC. Variable domain in full (rest from reference TRBV28 and TRBJ2-7): DVKVTQSSRYLVKRTGEKVFLECVQDMDHENMFWYRQDPGLGLRLIYFSYDVKMKEKGDIPEGYSVSREKKERFSLILESASTNQTSMYLCASRTGQSFDEQYFGPGTRLTVT.

V and J are TRBV18 and TRBJ2-1, with 9 bases matching TRBD1. In germline, CDR1 is KGHSH, CDR2 LQKENI. V lost 3 bases to trimming and J lost 8 bases; unmatched junction nucleotides: 5. The CDR3 length is 14 residues. CDR3 sequence: CASSPATGGHEQFF. The CDR3 DNA follows: TGTGCCAGCTCACCGGCCACAGGGGGCCATGAGCAGTTCTTC.

V is TRBV9 and J is TRBJ2-2, with D unresolved. Trimming left V 3 bases short and J 0 bases short, with 9 bases between. The CDR3 loop spans 15 amino acids. The germline V gene has CDR1 SGDLS and CDR2 YYNGEE. Here the CDR3 reads CASSARHTNTGELFF. The CDR3 nucleotides are TGTGCCAGCAGCGCCAGACACACGAACACCGGGGAGCTGTTTTTT.

The chain uses TRBV5-1 and TRBJ1-1; weak D call: TRBD1 (6 bases). This CDR3 has 11 residues. Looked up from germline, CDR1 is SGHRS and CDR2 is YFSETQ. With 2 bases removed from V and 7 bases from J, the gap between germline ends came to 6 bases. DNA for the CDR3: TGCGCCAGCAGCTTCAGGGGTGAAGCTTTCTTT. Its protein is CASSFRGEAFF.

The chain employs TRBV7-9 and TRBJ1-4, with D tentatively TRBD1 (5 bases). The CDR3 has 13 amino acids. V was trimmed by 4 bases and J by 7 bases, leaving 10 bases between them. Germline V lookup: CDR1 SEHNR, CDR2 FQNEAQ (reference sequence). CDR3 in amino acids: CASSSQVGEKLFF. The DNA of the CDR3 is TGTGCCAGCAGCTCACAGGTCGGTGAAAAACTGTTTTTT.

V usage is TRBV5-6 and J usage is TRBJ2-1; a possible D gene is TRBD2 (5 bases). Trimming took off 2 bases at V and 10 bases at J, with 10 bases between the two ends. The CDR3 loop spans 12 amino acids. In germline, CDR1 is SGHDT, CDR2 YYEEEE. The DNA of the CDR3 is TGTGCCAGCAGCTTTGACTACCTCGAGCAGTTCTTC. It yields the protein CASSFDYLEQFF.

The chain uses TRBV18 and TRBJ2-5, with 7 bases lining up with TRBD1. The CDR3 totals 13 residues. Germline V gene data show CDR1 as KGHSH and CDR2 as LQKENI. J was trimmed by 5 bases and V by 6 bases; bases with no gene match: 6. In DNA form, the CDR3 reads TGTGCCAGCTCTACAGGGACAGCTGAGACCCAGTACTTC. This translates into CASSTGTAETQYF.

The rearrangement uses TRBV19 and TRBJ1-4; 7 nucleotides line up with TRBD1. This CDR3 spans 14 amino acids. CDR1 and CDR2 (germline): LNHDA, SQIVND (reference sequence). J lost 1 base, V lost 6 bases, and 2 bases had no gene match. CDR3 sequence reads: CASRRQGTNEKLFF. In nucleotides, the CDR3 is TGTGCCAGTAGAAGACAGGGAACTAATGAAAAACTGTTTTTT.

This chain connects TRBV18 to TRBJ2-1; 11 positions agree with TRBD2. CDR3 length: 17 amino acids. The germline CDR1 and CDR2 sequences are KGHSH and LQKENI. V lost 1 base and J lost 5; bases outside the gene matches: 7. The CDR3 here is CASSPLLAGGLNNEQFF. DNA for the CDR3: TGTGCCAGCTCACCACTTCTAGCGGGGGGACTAAACAATGAGCAGTTCTTC.

This clone was observed a handful of times. The V and J genes are TRBV28 and TRBJ1-1; weak D call: TRBD1 (5 bases). CDR1 and CDR2 from the germline V gene are MDHEN and SYDVKM. The V and J ends lost 9 bases and 3 bases respectively, with 23 bases between them. The CDR3 runs 16 residues. The DNA of the CDR3 is TGTGCCAGTAGCCGGGCAGGAGGGACGTTCGACACTGAAGCTTTCTTT. Translating gives CASSRAGGTFDTEAFF.

J is TRBJ1-2 and V is TRBV19; 7 bases align to TRBD1. Germline V lookup: CDR1 LNHDA, CDR2 SQIVND (reference sequence). This CDR3 has 15 residues. Losses at the gene ends were 3 bases for V and 8 bases for J; bases not matched to a gene: 12. The CDR3 DNA sequence: TGTGCCAGTAGTATCCTCCTCGCAGGGGGTATAGGCTACACCTTC. As protein: CASSILLAGGIGYTF.

The gene calls are TRBV6-4 and TRBJ2-7; D not certain. The CDR3 covers 10 residues. Germline V CDR1 and CDR2: MRHNA, SNTAGT. V was shortened by 8 bases and J by 4 bases, with 6 bases between the two germline ends. For the CDR3, the DNA is TGTGCCAGCCCCCCGTACGAGCAGTACTTC. Translated: CASPPYEQYF.

This rearrangement joins TRBV19 to TRBJ2-2; unclear D gene. Germline V lookup: CDR1 LNHDA, CDR2 SQIVND (reference sequence). CDR3 length equals 14 residues. Trimming removed 3 bases at V and 1 base at J, with 6 bases between. CDR3 amino acids: CASSISRNTGELFF. The CDR3 coding sequence is TGTGCCAGTAGTATTTCTAGGAACACCGGGGAGCTGTTTTTT.

This chain joins TRBV14 and TRBJ2-2; D is possibly TRBD1 (5 bases). Germline V gene sequence: CDR1 SGHDN, CDR2 FVKESK. The CDR3 is 13 residues long. V was cut by 4 bases and J by 7 bases, with 10 bases left in between. The DNA for the CDR3 is TGTGCCAGCAGCCGGACAACCGTCGGGGAGCTGTTTTTT. It encodes CASSRTTVGELFF.